This T cell receptor (beta chain) stems from a study of T cell responses to AZD1222 COVID-19 vaccine listed by TCRdb under 2021. Regarding the research as a whole: AZD1222 recipients given second doses at about 4 weeks or at about 12 weeks were pooled, since spike-specific TCR depth and breadth were not found to differ between the two schedules. Enrollment into the trials was organized by age into subgroups of 18-55, 56-69 and 70-plus years, and those subgroups contained about 160, 30 and 59 TCR-sequenced participants, respectively. A total of just over 230 trial participants underwent TCR sequencing, of whom more than 200 had received two doses of AZD1222 and some 25 had received two doses of the MenACWY control vaccine. What the study reported, not specific to this receptor: Reportedly, almost half of the unique spike-specific TCRs recognized epitopes lying outside the regions that are mutated in the B.1.351 and B.1.1.7 variants. The vaccine-associated CD4 TCRs covered the entire spike protein, and the dominant responses fell in regions 160-218 and 743-854. In the small 56-69-year group, the increase in depth fell short of significance, most likely because of low power. Because no day 14 peak-response samples were available, the repertoires could be characterized only after the peak T cell response. A significant rise in spike-specific TCR breadth and depth was observed after two AZD1222 doses relative to day 0 and relative to MenACWY recipients. Participants were mostly white British and included more females than males, and it was suggested by the authors that clonal diversity may have been underestimated. Conclusions about previously exposed vaccinees are limited, since just a handful of AZD1222 recipients were seropositive for SARS-CoV-2 at baseline.

This clone has only a few counts. Its recognized antigen is unknown. No much larger clone exists at a distance of one base, and base qualities are not known. The meaning of the sample's time point label: baseline before first vaccination. Vaccinee samples came from UK trials COV001 and COV002, including a single-blind randomized controlled phase 2/3 trial of AZD1222 (ChAdOx1 nCoV-19) in healthy adults. Trial participant PBMC samples were collected at day 0 and day 28 after the second dose for TCRbeta chain sequencing. The CDR3 regions of human TCRbeta chains were subjected to immunosequencing. The source study handled its data this way. TCRs in the repertoires were compared against a reference library of SARS-CoV-2-specific TCRs that had been generated with the MIRA antigen-specificity platform. Breadth was defined as the fraction of unique TCRs that were SARS-CoV-2-associated. Depth was defined as the fraction of total T cells that were SARS-CoV-2-associated. Using the MIRA data, every spike-specific TCR was mapped to the spike region that the TCR reacted to and assigned to either a CD4 or a CD8 class. Log10-transformed breadth and depth values were compared by one-way ANOVA with Sidak's multiple comparisons tests. This immuneACCESS table, as held by TCRdb, lists in-frame sequences with V and J called but not all clones. Of the missing ones, under half trace to an unresolved V gene in checked studies; the others have no known cause. D and trimming come from the DNA, and the V and J calls and clone size come from that table. The sample table contains 65,000 to 75,000 clones; only one count was recorded for roughly 84% of them. The ten largest clones represent less than 25% of the sample.

CDR1 and CDR2 (KGHSH, LQKENI) derive from the germline V gene. Spanning cysteine to phenylalanine, the CDR3 consists of 14 amino acids. Only the CDR3 part of the read is kept: 42 bases, read in frame from the first base. Trimming takes 5 bases from V and 3 bases from J, and the germline ends sit 11 bases apart. Rearrangement joined TRBV18 to TRBJ2-1, with a weak D call of TRBD1 (5 bases match). The sequence came from an adult in good health. The material was peripheral blood, obtained on day 0 of AZD1222 vaccination. The CDR3: CASSVDTGYNEQFF. The DNA is TGTGCCAGCTCAGTGGACACTGGCTACAATGAGCAGTTCTTC.